The 17 T cell receptor beta chains below all came from one sample that was sequenced in a study of blood T cell repertoires in COVID-19. Repertoires were generated with immunoSEQ multiplex PCR, while TCRdb's copy carries only in-frame clones and drops some. The table lists tens of thousands of clones, roughly four fifths of them singletons, with around a fifth in the top ten. Input material: peripheral blood. The receptor set was obtained from a human donor in a cohort sampled during active COVID-19.

The genes are TRBV15 and TRBJ1-5; possibly TRBD1 for D (5 bases). V was cut by 3 bases and J by 5 bases, with 8 bases left in between. Germline V gene sequence: CDR1 LNHNV, CDR2 YYDKDF (reference sequence). This CDR3 is built from 13 residues. CDR3 DNA: TGTGCCACCAGCAGGGAACAGGATCAGCCCCAGCATTTT. Its protein product is CATSREQDQPQHF.

This clone was recorded once. The V and J genes are TRBV3-1 (or the pseudogene TRBV3-2) and TRBJ1-5; D gene unclear. V lost 0 bases and J 11 bases, leaving 11 bases between the germline ends. The CDR3 contains 13 residues. Germline assignment: CDR1 LGHDT and CDR2 YNNKEL (reference sequence). This CDR3 reads CASSQDGFGTQHF. In nucleotides, the CDR3 is TGTGCCAGCAGCCAAGACGGATTCGGGACCCAGCATTTT.

This sequence joins TRBV7-9 and TRBJ2-7; tentatively, D is TRBD1 (5 bases). The V gene lost 0 bases and the J gene lost 2 bases, with 8 bases spanning the gap. The CDR3 has 14 residues. CDR1 and CDR2 from the germline V gene are SEHNR and FQNEAQ (reference sequence). CDR3 nucleotides: TGTGCCAGCAGCTTAGCGGTCAGGGCCTACGAGCAGTACTTC. Residues: CASSLAVRAYEQYF.

The chain's CDR3 is CASSAEGQSSYNEQFF. The CDR3 nucleotides read TGTGCCAGCAGTGCAGAGGGACAGAGCTCCTACAATGAGCAGTTCTTC. The chain links TRBV2 to TRBJ2-1, with 7 nucleotides matching TRBD1. Per germline, CDR1 SNHLY and CDR2 FYNNEI. V trimming: 4 bases; J trimming: 0 bases; junction bases outside the gene matches: 6. The CDR3 sequence is 16 residues long.

The rearrangement uses TRBV27 and TRBJ2-2; the match to TRBD1 covers 9 bases. After removal of 6 bases from V and 4 bases from J, the junction contained 6 bases not matched to a gene. CDR3 length equals 15 residues. Looked up from germline, CDR1 is MNHEY and CDR2 is SMNVEV (reference sequence). The CDR3 DNA follows: TGTGCCAGCAGATCCGGGACAGGGATCACCGGGGAGCTGTTTTTT. The encoded protein is CASRSGTGITGELFF.

This chain joins TRBV5-5 and TRBJ1-1; a weak D match, TRBD1 (5 bases). Trimming left V 3 bases short and J 6 bases short, with 12 bases between. The V gene's germline CDR1 is SGHKS and CDR2 YYEKEE (reference sequence). The CDR3 is made up of 13 amino acids. The CDR3 nucleotides are TGTGCCAGCAGCTGGGGCAGGGCGCCTGAAGCTTTCTTT. It specifies CASSWGRAPEAFF.

The chain couples TRBV12-3 or TRBV12-4 to TRBJ1-2; TRBD1 is a possible D gene (6 bases). Trimming stripped 10 bases from V and 5 bases from J, with 17 bases between. This CDR3 has 13 residues. The CDR3 DNA is TGTGCCATCTACAACAGGGCAACTTATGGCTACACCTTC. The encoded protein is CAIYNRATYGYTF.

The genes are TRBV28 and TRBJ1-2, with D perhaps matching TRBD1 (6 bases). CDR3 length: 13 amino acids. V lost 5 bases, J lost 8 bases, and 15 bases lay in between. Germline V gives CDR1 MDHEN, CDR2 SYDVKM. The CDR3 DNA reads as TGTGCCAGCAGTAAACAGGGCCCAAGGGGCTACACCTTC. It yields the protein CASSKQGPRGYTF.

This chain uses TRBV3-1 (or the pseudogene TRBV3-2) with TRBJ1-1; TRBD1 agrees at 7 bases. Germline V gives CDR1 LGHDT, CDR2 YNNKEL (reference sequence). The trim removed 1 base at V and 7 bases at J, leaving 6 bases unmatched. This CDR3 has 14 amino acids. The CDR3 sequence is CASSQAGGPVEAFF. CDR3 DNA: TGTGCCAGCAGCCAAGCAGGGGGGCCCGTTGAAGCTTTCTTT.

This rearrangement joins TRBV20-1 to TRBJ1-3; D remains ambiguous. The CDR3 loop spans 13 amino acids. Germline loops: CDR1 DFQATT, CDR2 SNEGSKA (reference sequence). The V gene lost 3 bases and the J gene lost 2 bases, with 8 bases spanning the gap. The CDR3 sequence: CSASRVAGNTIYF. The CDR3 DNA is TGCAGTGCTAGTCGGGTAGCTGGAAACACCATATATTTT.

The chain uses TRBV6-6 and TRBJ2-2, with TRBD2 matching 16 bases. Germline values: CDR1 MNHNY, CDR2 SVGAGI (reference sequence). There are 16 residues in the CDR3. V was pared by 6 bases and J by 5 bases, with 3 bases of the junction left unmatched. The CDR3 region is CASRPGLAGGTGELFF. CDR3 coding DNA: TGTGCCAGCAGGCCGGGACTAGCGGGGGGGACCGGGGAGCTGTTTTTT.

In its sample, this clone was seen once. The chain combines TRBV2 with TRBJ1-5; D not resolved. The CDR3 loop spans 13 amino acids. Trimming left V 5 bases short and J 1 base short, with 6 bases between. Germline V CDR1 and CDR2: SNHLY, FYNNEI. Here the CDR3 DNA reads TGTGCCAGCAGTCAGGAAAGCAATCAGCCCCAGCATTTT. Translation: CASSQESNQPQHF.

The J gene is TRBJ2-3, the V gene TRBV3-1 (or the pseudogene TRBV3-2); D possibly corresponds to TRBD2 (5 bases). This CDR3 spans 15 amino acids. Trimming pared 4 bases from V and 2 bases from J, leaving 13 bases between. Per the germline V gene, CDR1 is LGHDT and CDR2 is YNNKEL (reference sequence). CDR3 protein: CASSRYSRDTDTQYF. CDR3 nucleotides: TGTGCCAGCAGCCGTTATAGCCGGGACACAGATACGCAGTATTTT.

The chain couples TRBV7-9 to TRBJ2-1, with D possibly matching TRBD2 (7 bases). Germline loops: CDR1 SEHNR, CDR2 FQNEAQ (reference sequence). Trimming cost V 1 base and J 10 bases, with 17 bases left between them. CDR3 length: 15 amino acids. Here the CDR3 DNA reads TGTGCCAGCAGCTTAGAAGTTGGGAGGGGGAAGGAGCAGTTCTTC. As protein: CASSLEVGRGKEQFF.

The V gene is TRBV19, the J gene TRBJ2-7; 7 positions match TRBD2. V shed 9 bases and J 7 bases; nucleotides not matched to a gene: 18. The germline CDR1 and CDR2 sequences are LNHDA and SQIVND (reference sequence). The CDR3 is 15 amino acids. The CDR3 DNA is TGTGCCAGCACCAAGGGCGGGGGACTCAACGGGGAGCAGTACTTC. Protein product: CASTKGGGLNGEQYF. Based on the CDR3 plus reference TRBV19 and TRBJ2-7, the full variable domain is DGGITQSPKYLFRKEGQNVTLSCEQNLNHDAMYWYRQDPGQGLRLIYYSQIVNDFQKGDIAEGYSVSREKKESFPLTVTSAQKNPTAFYLCASTKGGGLNGEQYFGPGTRLTVT.

The chain has TRBV12-3 or TRBV12-4 and TRBJ1-2; D remains ambiguous. The CDR3 consists of 13 residues. V was shortened by 4 bases and J by 8 bases, with 14 bases between the two germline ends. The CDR3 spells CASSSPDFVGYTF. The CDR3, as DNA: TGTGCCAGCAGTTCACCCGACTTCGTAGGCTACACCTTC.

V and J are TRBV3-1 (or the pseudogene TRBV3-2) and TRBJ1-1; a possible D gene is TRBD1 (5 bases). This CDR3 region has 11 residues. Trimming removed 4 bases at V and 10 bases at J, with 10 bases between. In germline, CDR1 is LGHDT, CDR2 YNNKEL (reference sequence). This CDR3 is CASSLRQRAFF. The CDR3 DNA reads as TGTGCCAGCAGCCTCCGACAGCGAGCTTTCTTT.